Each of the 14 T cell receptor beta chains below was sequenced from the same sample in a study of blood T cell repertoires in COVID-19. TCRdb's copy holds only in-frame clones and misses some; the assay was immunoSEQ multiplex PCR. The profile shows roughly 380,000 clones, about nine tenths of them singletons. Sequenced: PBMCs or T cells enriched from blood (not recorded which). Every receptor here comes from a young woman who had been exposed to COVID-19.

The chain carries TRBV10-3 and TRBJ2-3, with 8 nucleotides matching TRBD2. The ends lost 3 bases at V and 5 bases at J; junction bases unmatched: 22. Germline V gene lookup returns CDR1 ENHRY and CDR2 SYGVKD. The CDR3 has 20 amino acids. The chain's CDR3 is CAISDRIAGGPPHPLDTQYF. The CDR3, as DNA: TGTGCCATCAGTGATCGGATTGCGGGAGGACCCCCACATCCATTAGATACGCAGTATTTT.

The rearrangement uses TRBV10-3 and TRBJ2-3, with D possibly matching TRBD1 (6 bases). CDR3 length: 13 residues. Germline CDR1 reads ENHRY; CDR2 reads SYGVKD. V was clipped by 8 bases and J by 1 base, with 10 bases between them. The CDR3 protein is CAIRTAGTDTQYF. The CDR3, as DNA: TGTGCCATCCGGACAGCCGGCACAGATACGCAGTATTTT.

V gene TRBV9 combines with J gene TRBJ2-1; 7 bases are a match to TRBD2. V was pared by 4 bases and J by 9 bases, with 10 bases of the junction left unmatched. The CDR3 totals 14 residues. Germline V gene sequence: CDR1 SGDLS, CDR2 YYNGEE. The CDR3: CASSLPTSRGEQFF. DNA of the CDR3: TGTGCCAGCAGCCTGCCGACTAGCCGAGGTGAGCAGTTCTTC.

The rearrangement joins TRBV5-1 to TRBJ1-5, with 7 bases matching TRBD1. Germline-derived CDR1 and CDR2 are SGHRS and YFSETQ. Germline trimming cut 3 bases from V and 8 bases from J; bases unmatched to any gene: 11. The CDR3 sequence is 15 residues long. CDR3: CASSWGTALEEPQHF. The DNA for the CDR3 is TGCGCCAGCAGCTGGGGGACAGCCCTTGAGGAGCCCCAGCATTTT.

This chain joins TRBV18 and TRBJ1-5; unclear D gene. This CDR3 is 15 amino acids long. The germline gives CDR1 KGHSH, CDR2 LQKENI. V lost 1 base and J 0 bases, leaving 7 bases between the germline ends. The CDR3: CASSPLAHSNQPQHF. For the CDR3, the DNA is TGTGCCAGCTCACCACTCGCGCATAGCAATCAGCCCCAGCATTTT.

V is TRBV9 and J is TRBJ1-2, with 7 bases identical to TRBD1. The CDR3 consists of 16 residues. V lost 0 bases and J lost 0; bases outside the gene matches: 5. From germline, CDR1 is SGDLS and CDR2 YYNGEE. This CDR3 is CASSVVTGETNYGYTF. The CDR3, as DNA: TGTGCCAGCAGCGTAGTCACAGGGGAAACTAACTATGGCTACACCTTC.

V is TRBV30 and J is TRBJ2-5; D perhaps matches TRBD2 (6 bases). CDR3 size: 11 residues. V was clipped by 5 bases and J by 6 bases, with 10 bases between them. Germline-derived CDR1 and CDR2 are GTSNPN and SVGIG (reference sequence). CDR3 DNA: TGTGCCTGGGCGGCGGGAAAGACCCAGTACTTC. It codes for CAWAAGKTQYF.

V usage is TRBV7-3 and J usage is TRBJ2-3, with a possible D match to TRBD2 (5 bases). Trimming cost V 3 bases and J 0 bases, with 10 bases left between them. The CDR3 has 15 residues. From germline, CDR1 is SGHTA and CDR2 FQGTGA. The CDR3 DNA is TGTGCCAGCAGCTTTAGACCGGGGAGCACAGATACGCAGTATTTT. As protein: CASSFRPGSTDTQYF.

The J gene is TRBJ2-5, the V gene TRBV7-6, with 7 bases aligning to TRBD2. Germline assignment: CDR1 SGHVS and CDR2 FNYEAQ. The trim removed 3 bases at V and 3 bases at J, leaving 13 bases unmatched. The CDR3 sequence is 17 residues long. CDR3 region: CASSFIMGAGLKETQYF. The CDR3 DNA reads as TGTGCCAGCAGCTTTATCATGGGAGCGGGGCTTAAAGAGACCCAGTACTTC.

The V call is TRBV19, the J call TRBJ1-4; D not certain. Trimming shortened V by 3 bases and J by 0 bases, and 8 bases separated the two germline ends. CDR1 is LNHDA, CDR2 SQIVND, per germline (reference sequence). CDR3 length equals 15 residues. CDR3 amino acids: CASSIHRSTNEKLFF. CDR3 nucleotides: TGTGCCAGTAGTATCCACAGATCAACTAATGAAAAACTGTTTTTT.

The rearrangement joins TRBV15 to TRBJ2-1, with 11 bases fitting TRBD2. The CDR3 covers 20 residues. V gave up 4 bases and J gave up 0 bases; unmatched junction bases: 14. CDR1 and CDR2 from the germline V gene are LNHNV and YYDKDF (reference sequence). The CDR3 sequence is CATSKARGTSGSSSYNEQFF. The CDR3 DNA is TGTGCCACCAGCAAAGCCCGAGGGACTAGCGGATCTAGCTCCTACAATGAGCAGTTCTTC.

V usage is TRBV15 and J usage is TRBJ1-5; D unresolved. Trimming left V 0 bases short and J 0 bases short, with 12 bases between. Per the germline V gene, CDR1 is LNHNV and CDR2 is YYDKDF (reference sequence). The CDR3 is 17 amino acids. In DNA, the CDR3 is TGTGCCACCAGCAGAGATCAGGCAGGTAATAGCAATCAGCCCCAGCATTTT. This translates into CATSRDQAGNSNQPQHF.

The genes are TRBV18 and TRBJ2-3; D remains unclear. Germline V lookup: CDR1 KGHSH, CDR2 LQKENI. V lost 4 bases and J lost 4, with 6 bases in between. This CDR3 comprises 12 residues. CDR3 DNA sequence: TGTGCCAGCTCACTCTTGTCAGATACGCAGTATTTT. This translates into CASSLLSDTQYF.

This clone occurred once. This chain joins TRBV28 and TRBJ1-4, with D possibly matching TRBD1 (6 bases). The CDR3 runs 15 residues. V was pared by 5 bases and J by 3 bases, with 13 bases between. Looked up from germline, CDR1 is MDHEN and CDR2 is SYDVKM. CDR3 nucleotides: TGTGCCAGCAGTCTCACAGGGACACCTAATGAAAAACTGTTTTTT. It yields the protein CASSLTGTPNEKLFF. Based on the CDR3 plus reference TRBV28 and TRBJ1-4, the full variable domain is DVKVTQSSRYLVKRTGEKVFLECVQDMDHENMFWYRQDPGLGLRLIYFSYDVKMKEKGDIPEGYSVSREKKERFSLILESASTNQTSMYLCASSLTGTPNEKLFFGSGTQLSVL.